Each of the 26 T cell receptor beta chains below was sequenced from the same sample in a study of identical twins. TCRdb re-analysed the 5' RACE reads in MiXCR, keeping a single row per CDR3 protein. Of some 500,000 distinct CDR3 sequences in the sample, over 8.5% are singletons; the top ten hold 2.5% to 3%. A further study also used this sample, focusing on yellow fever vaccine responses in identical twins.

Material: PBMCs. These receptors originate from a young woman in good health.

This clonotype was recorded at least ten times. J is TRBJ1-5 and V is TRBV20-1; D is possibly TRBD1 (6 bases). This CDR3 spans 13 amino acids. With 6 bases removed from V and 8 bases from J, the gap between germline ends came to 17 bases. From germline, CDR1 is DFQATT and CDR2 SNEGSKA (reference sequence). Here the CDR3 reads CSAPTDSRKPQHF. The CDR3 coding sequence is TGCAGTGCCCCTACGGACAGCCGCAAGCCCCAGCATTTT.

The chain recombines TRBV6-5 with TRBJ2-7; 8 bases fit TRBD1. Germline values: CDR1 MNHEY, CDR2 SVGAGI. The CDR3 covers 13 residues. V shed 4 bases and J 9 bases; nucleotides not matched to a gene: 8. CDR3 DNA: TGTGCCAGCAGTTCACCAAATGGACAGGGGCAGTACTTC. Translated: CASSSPNGQGQYF.

The chain links TRBV4-2 to TRBJ2-7; a weak D match, TRBD2 (6 bases). The CDR3 length is 12 residues. Per the germline V gene, CDR1 is LGHNA and CDR2 is YNFKEQ. V lost 4 bases to trimming and J lost 6 bases, with 10 bases between them. The CDR3 region is CASSPAGLEQYF. Written as DNA, the CDR3 is TGTGCCAGCAGCCCTGCGGGGCTCGAGCAGTACTTC.

In its sample, this clonotype was seen many times. The chain is built from TRBV15 and TRBJ2-1; 9 bases agree with TRBD2. Germline values: CDR1 LNHNV, CDR2 YYDKDF (reference sequence). The length of the CDR3 is 17 residues. Trimming took 5 bases from V and 0 from J; bases not matched to a gene: 8. The CDR3 region is CATSGAGGESSYNEQFF. The CDR3 region has the DNA TGTGCCACCAGCGGGGCGGGGGGGGAAAGCTCCTACAATGAGCAGTTCTTC. Full variable domain (outside the CDR3, taken from reference TRBV15 and TRBJ2-1): DAMVIQNPRYQVTQFGKPVTLSCSQTLNHNVMYWYQQKSSQAPKLLFHYYDKDFNNEADTPDNFQSRRPNTSFCFLDIRSPGLGDTAMYLCATSGAGGESSYNEQFFGPGTRLTVL.

V is TRBV20-1 and J is TRBJ2-1; D gene uncertain. Germline lookup yields CDR1 DFQATT and CDR2 SNEGSKA (reference sequence). CDR3 size: 13 residues. Trimming shortened V by 0 bases and J by 6 bases, and 9 bases separated the two germline ends. CDR3 DNA sequence: TGCAGTGCTAGAGATCTGGCGGCCAATGAGCAGTTCTTC. Translation gives CSARDLAANEQFF.

This clonotype was picked up a small number of times. V and J are TRBV24-1 and TRBJ2-3; D is unresolved. Germline V lookup: CDR1 KGHDR, CDR2 SFDVKD. V dropped 11 bases and J dropped 1 base, with 6 bases sitting between them. This CDR3 comprises 11 residues. Here the CDR3 DNA reads TGTGCCAACAAAGGCACAGATACGCAGTATTTT. It codes for CANKGTDTQYF.

The CDR3 loop reads CASSLNEVGYTF. In DNA, the CDR3 is TGTGCCAGCAGCTTAAACGAGGTTGGCTACACCTTC. V and J are TRBV7-2 and TRBJ1-2; D is uncertain. Germline-derived CDR1 and CDR2 are SGHTA and FQGNSA. V lost 2 bases, J lost 7 bases, and 8 bases lay in between. The CDR3 has 12 residues.

The rearrangement links TRBV7-9 to TRBJ2-6; a weak D match, TRBD1 (5 bases). V lost 5 bases and J lost 15, with 14 bases in between. Per the germline V gene, CDR1 is SEHNR and CDR2 is FQNEAQ (reference sequence). The CDR3 consists of 12 residues. The CDR3 loop reads CASSRAATALTF. CDR3 nucleotide sequence: TGTGCCAGCAGCCGTGCCGCGACAGCCCTGACTTTC.

The DNA of the CDR3 is TGTGCCAGCAGTCCAGACAGGGGGGGGCAAGAGACCCAGTACTTC. Translated, it gives CASSPDRGGQETQYF. The chain couples TRBV12-3 or TRBV12-4 to TRBJ2-5; 9 nucleotides line up with TRBD1. V shed 5 bases and J 2 bases; nucleotides not matched to a gene: 6. The CDR3 extends over 15 amino acids.

Only a few counts were recorded for this clonotype. V and J are TRBV29-1 and TRBJ2-7; D possibly corresponds to TRBD2 (7 bases). Trimming left V 8 bases short and J 2 bases short, with 19 bases between. Germline assignment: CDR1 SQVTM and CDR2 ANQGSEA. The CDR3 is 14 residues long. The CDR3, as DNA: TGCAGCACCACGGTCGGGGGGCGACCCTACGAGCAGTACTTC. Amino acid sequence: CSTTVGGRPYEQYF.

This clonotype came up many times. V and J are TRBV10-3 and TRBJ2-5, with 8 bases fitting TRBD2. CDR1 and CDR2 from the germline V gene are ENHRY and SYGVKD. Trimming removed 5 bases from V and 5 bases from J; junction bases left unmatched: 7. This CDR3 has 14 residues. This CDR3 is CAISSRGGIETQYF. Written as DNA, the CDR3 is TGTGCCATCAGTTCTCGCGGGGGGATTGAGACCCAGTACTTC.

The sample holds many counts of this clonotype. The CDR3 DNA sequence: TGTGCCAGCAGGTACCGGGACCCCAATGAGCAGTTCTTC. Protein sequence: CASRYRDPNEQFF. This sequence joins TRBV6-6 and TRBJ2-1; D possibly uses TRBD1 or TRBD2 (5 bases each). Germline CDR1 is MNHNY and CDR2 is SVGAGI (reference sequence). V lost 6 bases and J lost 6, with 12 bases in between. This CDR3 contains 13 residues.

This clonotype occurred a few times. The rearrangement uses TRBV20-1 and TRBJ2-5, with TRBD2 matching over 15 bases. After removal of 5 bases from V and 5 bases from J, the junction contained 9 bases not matched to a gene. Germline CDR1 is DFQATT and CDR2 is SNEGSKA (reference sequence). The CDR3 has 16 residues. The CDR3 DNA reads TGCAGTGCTCGCGGACTAGCGGGGGGGCCGTGGGAGACCCAGTACTTC. Residues: CSARGLAGGPWETQYF.

The genes are TRBV6-2 or TRBV6-3 and TRBJ2-7; 11 positions agree with TRBD1. V trimming: 2 bases; J trimming: 3 bases; junction bases outside the gene matches: 3. The length of the CDR3 is 15 residues. The germline V gene encodes CDR1 MNHEY and CDR2 SVGEGT. The CDR3 protein is CASSYEGTGGYEQYF. The CDR3 nucleotides are TGTGCCAGCAGTTACGAAGGGACAGGGGGCTACGAGCAGTACTTC.

This clonotype was seen a handful of times. The chain has TRBV7-8 and TRBJ1-4, with TRBD1 matching over 7 bases. J lost 4 bases, V lost 5 bases, and 4 bases had no gene match. Germline CDR1 is SGHVS and CDR2 is FQNEAQ. This CDR3 is built from 14 residues. CDR3 sequence: CASSPTGFNEKLFF. Here the CDR3 DNA reads TGTGCCAGCAGCCCGACAGGGTTTAATGAAAAACTGTTTTTT.

This clonotype has ten or more counts. The chain employs TRBV7-8 and TRBJ2-7; D uncertain. V dropped 5 bases and J dropped 3 bases, with 5 bases sitting between them. Germline V lookup: CDR1 SGHVS, CDR2 FQNEAQ. The CDR3 has 11 amino acids. CDR3 amino acids: CASSNNYEQYF. The CDR3 nucleotides read TGTGCCAGCAGCAACAACTACGAGCAGTACTTC.

This clonotype is a singleton in its sample. This chain joins TRBV7-2 and TRBJ2-1; possibly TRBD1 or TRBD2 for D (5 bases each). Germline values: CDR1 SGHTA, CDR2 FQGNSA. This CDR3 has 17 residues. The germline V and J ends were trimmed by 2 bases and 4 bases, with 18 bases remaining between them. CDR3 in DNA: TGTGCCAGCAGCTTATTGGCAGGTCTGGGACCTTACAATGAGCAGTTCTTC. Translation gives CASSLLAGLGPYNEQFF.

This clonotype was found many times. The V gene is TRBV20-1, the J gene TRBJ2-5; maybe TRBD1 (6 bases). The CDR3 covers 12 residues. Trimming shortened V by 8 bases and J by 2 bases, and 12 bases separated the two germline ends. Germline CDR1 DFQATT, CDR2 SNEGSKA (reference sequence). This chain's CDR3 is CSSQRGQETQYF. DNA of the CDR3: TGCAGTTCGCAGAGGGGGCAAGAGACCCAGTACTTC.

This clonotype was detected ten times or more. The V and J genes are TRBV4-3 and TRBJ1-1; tentatively, D is TRBD1 (5 bases). V was clipped by 0 bases and J by 6 bases, with 11 bases between them. This CDR3 contains 14 residues. Looked up from germline, CDR1 is LGHNA and CDR2 is YSLEER. As DNA, the CDR3 is TGCGCCAGCAGCCAAGATCTAGGGGTTCCTGAAGCTTTCTTT. Amino acids: CASSQDLGVPEAFF.

This CDR3 is CATWSQYGYTF. The CDR3 DNA sequence: TGTGCCACGTGGAGCCAGTATGGCTACACCTTC. The chain recombines TRBV7-9 with TRBJ1-2, with D unresolved. CDR1 is SEHNR, CDR2 FQNEAQ, per germline (reference sequence). Trimming shortened V by 10 bases and J by 5 bases, and 11 bases separated the two germline ends. The CDR3 is 11 amino acids.

This clonotype was found a few times. V gene TRBV3-1 combines with J gene TRBJ1-5; 7 nucleotides align to TRBD1. The J segment lost 4 bases and the V segment lost 2 bases, leaving 5 bases of the junction unmatched. The germline V gene has CDR1 LGHDT and CDR2 YNNKEL (reference sequence). The CDR3 runs to 15 residues. CDR3 in amino acids: CASSQNVQGNQPQHF. The CDR3, as DNA: TGTGCCAGCAGCCAAAACGTACAGGGGAATCAGCCCCAGCATTTT.

V and J are TRBV7-9 and TRBJ2-5; a possible D gene is TRBD1 (5 bases). There are 14 residues in the CDR3. V dropped 3 bases and J dropped 2 bases, with 10 bases sitting between them. CDR1 and CDR2 (germline): SEHNR, FQNEAQ (reference sequence). The CDR3 DNA reads as TGTGCCAGCAGCTTCAACAGGAAGCAAGAGACCCAGTACTTC. Its protein product is CASSFNRKQETQYF.

This clonotype was observed a handful of times. The chain links TRBV12-3 or TRBV12-4 to TRBJ2-7; either TRBD1 or TRBD2 may fit D (6 bases each). Trimming left V 7 bases short and J 8 bases short, with 21 bases between. The CDR3 has 14 residues. CDR3 sequence reads: CASTAGQALDKQYF. The CDR3 bases are TGTGCCAGCACCGCGGGACAAGCGCTAGACAAGCAGTACTTC.

The chain carries TRBV18 and TRBJ2-1; 8 bases map to TRBD2. The CDR3 loop spans 16 amino acids. V dropped 6 bases and J dropped 0; count of bases not matched to a gene: 7. Germline assignment: CDR1 KGHSH and CDR2 LQKENI. This CDR3 is CASSPSTSDSYNEQFF. The CDR3 DNA follows: TGTGCCAGCTCCCCCTCGACTAGCGACTCCTACAATGAGCAGTTCTTC. The complete variable domain, with remaining parts taken from reference TRBV18 and TRBJ2-1, reads NAGVMQNPRHLVRRRGQEARLRCSPMKGHSHVYWYRQLPEEGLKFMVYLQKENIIDESGMPKERFSAEFPKEGPSILRIQQVVRGDSAAYFCASSPSTSDSYNEQFFGPGTRLTVL.

There are a few counts of this clonotype. The chain uses TRBV6-1 and TRBJ2-2; D is perhaps TRBD1 (6 bases). The CDR3 totals 15 residues. V shed 4 bases and J shed 6 bases, with 15 bases lying between them. Germline values: CDR1 MNHNS, CDR2 SASEGT. The CDR3 DNA follows: TGTGCCAGCAGTGTCCGGGACATTTCTGCCGGGGAGCTGTTTTTT. This encodes CASSVRDISAGELFF.

V is TRBV6-2 or TRBV6-3 and J is TRBJ2-7, with 7 bases that match TRBD1. This CDR3 spans 14 amino acids. CDR1 and CDR2 from the germline V gene are MNHEY and SVGEGT. The V segment lost 6 bases and the J segment 6 bases; nucleotides outside the gene matches: 11. The CDR3 nucleotides are TGTGCCAGCAGACCTCCGGGACAGATTGGCGAGCAGTACTTC. Translating it yields CASRPPGQIGEQYF.